The entry below describes one TCR beta chain. This entry belongs to a study of T-cell reconstitution after alpha-beta-depleted transplantation in children. Unique molecular identifiers were used to barcode this TCRbeta library. TCRdb reanalysed the PCR reads using MiXCR and keeps one entry per CDR3 protein. The sample holds over 550,000 distinct CDR3 sequences, over 9.5% seen once. Germline assignment: CDR1 SGHTA and CDR2 FQGTGA. The CDR3 spans 16 residues. V lost 3 bases to trimming and J lost 0 bases, with 11 bases between them. Sequencing was performed on PBMCs from the stem cell graft donor, taken from the stem cell graft. The rearrangement uses TRBV7-3 and TRBJ2-2, with a tentative D call TRBD2 (6 bases). This receptor was identified in a human donor who donated a stem cell graft to a child with acute myeloid leukemia. The CDR3, as DNA: TGTGCCAGCAGCTTGGACGGGGGAACGAACACCGGGGAGCTGTTTTTT. Translation gives CASSLDGGTNTGELFF.